This TCR beta chain was obtained from a study of blood T cell repertoires in COVID-19. Background on the study: Sites in the United States, Italy and Spain provided acute and convalescent COVID-19 samples.

Authors' data handling: Reference gene primer amplification gave estimated nucleated cell counts. The data were produced by immunoSEQ multiplex PCR, yet TCRdb's version contains in-frame clones alone and is incomplete. The V and J calls and clone size are taken from that table; D and trimming were inferred from the DNA. The table lists approximately 250,000 clones, approximately 88% of them singletons, with around 1.3% in the top ten. The sample holds one count of this clone. The CDR3 covers 14 residues. The germline V gene encodes CDR1 MNHEY and CDR2 SVGAGI. Trimming removed 7 bases from V and 2 bases from J, with 11 bases in between.

This receptor was obtained from a woman in her forties with acute COVID-19. The chain combines TRBV6-5 with TRBJ2-2; D is perhaps TRBD2 (5 bases). The sample consisted of PBMCs or T cells enriched from blood (not recorded which). CDR3 residues: CASMGSANTGELFF. The CDR3, as DNA: TGTGCCAGCATGGGTAGCGCAAACACCGGGGAGCTGTTTTTT.